The following is a TCR beta chain sequence with its context. Its specific antigen is unknown. No quality values exist for individual bases; no much larger clone is one base distant. The donors were healthy, HIV-negative adults who had no recently reported acute infections or vaccinations. Only Caucasian adults living in Nashville, Tennessee, USA were represented among the donors. Magnetic negative selection was used to enrich CD4+ T cells, after which naive cells were positively selected on CD45RA and the negative fraction became the memory subset. Blood was collected by leukapheresis, and PBMCs were isolated by Ficoll-Histopaque density gradient centrifugation and then cryopreserved in liquid nitrogen vapor phase. Purity and quantity of every magnetically sorted T cell population were checked by analytical flow cytometry. Genomic DNA was isolated from each sorted fraction and quantified by UV absorbance on a Nanodrop 2000c.

This sample was taken from a study of shared clonotypes between healthy human individuals (dated by TCRdb to the early 2020s). In terms of the full investigation: The cohort comprised two women and a few men aged 18 to 49 years. Different laboratories and diverse techniques were used to prepare libraries and sequence TCR repertoires, to increase sequencing depth and limit assay-specific biases. For each donor, CD4 naive and CD4 memory were each given three plates, CD8 naive was given two plates, and CD8 memory was given one plate. Each donor's leukapheresis produced roughly between roughly 0.9 and 9 billion PBMCs. To estimate repertoire size and how much clonotypes are shared between individuals, the study performed deep sequencing of blood TCR repertoires from a few healthy adults. Study-level results and caveats: Sharing across a few donors was observed for about 5% of naive CD4, over 3% of naive CD8, about 2.3% of memory CD4, and over 0.3% of memory CD8 clonotypes. Rarefaction of sorted-subset datasets indicated incomplete sequencing despite the large sequencing depth. Pairwise subsampling led to the expectation that sequencing depth would affect the degree of clonotype sharing among donors. Compared with non-shared clonotypes, clonotypes shared by all four sorted-subset donors had higher generation probabilities. Estimated clonotype richness was generally larger for naive than for memory subsets. Only blood was sampled, and tissue TCR repertoires likely differ from those in blood. The small number of donors limited the genetic and exposure-history diversity represented.

At the junction V is shortened by 0 bases and J by 3 bases, with 9 bases in between. The CDR3 contains 15 residues, cysteine and phenylalanine counted. The sequence is cut down to CDR3 DNA, 45 bases in frame from base 1. According to the germline V gene, CDR1 reads SGHRS and CDR2 reads YFSETQ. Using the deep immunoSEQ assay, multiplex PCR amplified TCR CDR3 regions from genomic DNA. Extracted genomic DNA from each cell subset was distributed evenly across all wells of several immunoSEQ 96-well plates, and each plate was treated as a replicate. For sorted subsets, around 200 ng genomic DNA, equal to about 30,000 T cell genomes, was loaded into each replicate PCR. Purified libraries were measured with a Qubit 3.0 fluorometer, size-checked on a Bioanalyzer 2100, and measured again with the KAPA Library Quantification kit. Each immunoSEQ 96-well plate was sequenced on its own single-read 150-cycle Illumina NextSeq 550 flow cell. For the original study's pipeline: Because the immunoSEQ output included only junctional sequences and no quality scores, the filtering could not be the same as the filtering used for full-length reads. To assign V/J genes and CDR3, sequences were annotated against IMGT germline references using PyIR, a Python wrapper for IgBLAST v1.9. Reads with weak V/J assignments (E-value above 1e-6), missing CDR3, stop codons, out-of-frame junctions, or ambiguous translated residues were removed. V3J clonotypes were defined by identical inferred V gene, J gene, and CDR3 amino acid sequence. To compute the percentage overlap between repertoires, the number of shared unique clonotypes was divided by the size of the smaller repertoire. Three approaches were used to assess repertoire richness: RTK rarefaction, the Chao1 estimator, and Recon v2.1 estimates of unobserved clonotypes. Generation probabilities were computed with OLGA for all TCRbeta clonotypes obtained by the gDNA method from a handful of donors. Not all clones reach the TCRdb copy of this immuneACCESS table, which keeps in-frame sequences only. Checked studies attribute under half of the gap to unresolved V genes and leave the rest unexplained. That table supplies the V and J calls and clone size; D and trimming were determined from the DNA. This sample has approximately 530,000 clones in its table, and about 95% of those were observed once. The ten largest clones add up to under 0.06% of the sample.

Sequencing used naive CD4+ T cells sorted from blood. The meaning of the sample's cell subset or site label: CD45RA+ positively selected. This clonotype was sampled from a woman aged 25 to 45 in good health. The chain was built from TRBV5-1 and TRBJ1-4; a tentative D call is TRBD1 (5 bases match). The CDR3 region reads CASSLGGDPNEKLFF. In nucleotides, the sequence is TGCGCCAGCAGCTTGGGGGGGGACCCTAATGAAAAACTGTTTTTT.